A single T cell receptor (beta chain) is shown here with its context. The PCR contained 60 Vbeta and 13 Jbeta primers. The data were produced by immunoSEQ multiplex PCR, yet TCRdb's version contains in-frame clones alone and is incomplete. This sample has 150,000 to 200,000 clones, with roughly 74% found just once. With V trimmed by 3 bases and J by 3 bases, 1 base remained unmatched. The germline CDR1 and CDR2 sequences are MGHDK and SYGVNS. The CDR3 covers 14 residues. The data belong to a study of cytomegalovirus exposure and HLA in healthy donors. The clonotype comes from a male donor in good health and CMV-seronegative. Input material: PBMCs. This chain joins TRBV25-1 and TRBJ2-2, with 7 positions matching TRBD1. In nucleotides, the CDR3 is TGTGCCAGCAGTGACCAGGGGGACACCGGGGAGCTGTTTTTT. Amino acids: CASSDQGDTGELFF.